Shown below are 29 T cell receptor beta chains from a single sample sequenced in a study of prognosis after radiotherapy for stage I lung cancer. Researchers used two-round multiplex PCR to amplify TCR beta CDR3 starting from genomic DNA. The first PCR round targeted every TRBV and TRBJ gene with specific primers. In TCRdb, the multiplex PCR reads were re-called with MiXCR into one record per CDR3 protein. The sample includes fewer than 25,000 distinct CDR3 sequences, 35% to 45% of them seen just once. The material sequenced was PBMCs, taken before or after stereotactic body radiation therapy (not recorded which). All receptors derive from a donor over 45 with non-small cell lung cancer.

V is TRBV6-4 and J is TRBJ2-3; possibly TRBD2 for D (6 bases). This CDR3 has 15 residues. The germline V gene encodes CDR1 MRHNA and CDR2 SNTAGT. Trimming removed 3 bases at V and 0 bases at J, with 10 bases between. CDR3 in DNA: TGTGCCAGCAGTGAATATGCGGGGAGCACAGATACGCAGTATTTT. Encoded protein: CASSEYAGSTDTQYF.

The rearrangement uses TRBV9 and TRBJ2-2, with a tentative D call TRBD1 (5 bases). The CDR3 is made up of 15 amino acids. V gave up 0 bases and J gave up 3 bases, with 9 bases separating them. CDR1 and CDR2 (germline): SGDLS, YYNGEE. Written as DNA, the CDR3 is TGTGCCAGCAGCGTAGTTCAGGGTGACACCGGGGAGCTGTTTTTT. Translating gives CASSVVQGDTGELFF.

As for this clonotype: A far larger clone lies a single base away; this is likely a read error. The CDR3 loop is CASSSLHSLSVTDTQYF. The CDR3 nucleotides are TGTGCCAGCAGTTCCCTCCATTCATTATCGGTCACAGATACGCAGTATTTT. This chain uses TRBV6-9 with TRBJ2-3; D gene ambiguous. CDR1 is MNHGY and CDR2 is SVAAGI in the germline V gene. V shed 4 bases and J shed 2 bases, with 19 bases lying between them. CDR3 size: 17 residues.

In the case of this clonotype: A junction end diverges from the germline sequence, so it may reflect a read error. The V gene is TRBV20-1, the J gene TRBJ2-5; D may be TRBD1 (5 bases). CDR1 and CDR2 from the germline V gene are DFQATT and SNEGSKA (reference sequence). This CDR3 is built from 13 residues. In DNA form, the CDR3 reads TGCAGTGCCCTGCGACAGTACCAAGAGACCCGGTACTTC. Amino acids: CSALRQYQETRYF.

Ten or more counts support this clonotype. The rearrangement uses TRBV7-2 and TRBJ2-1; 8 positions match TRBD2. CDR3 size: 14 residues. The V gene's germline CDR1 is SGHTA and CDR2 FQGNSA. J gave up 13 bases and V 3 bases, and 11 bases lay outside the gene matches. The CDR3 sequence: CASSLREAGDRQFF. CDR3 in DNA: TGTGCCAGCAGCTTGCGGGAGGCAGGAGACCGTCAGTTCTTC.

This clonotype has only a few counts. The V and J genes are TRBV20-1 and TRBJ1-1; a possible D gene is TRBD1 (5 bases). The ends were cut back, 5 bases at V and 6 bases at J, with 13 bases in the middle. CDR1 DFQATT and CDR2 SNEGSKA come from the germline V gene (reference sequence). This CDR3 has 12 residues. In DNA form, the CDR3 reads TGCAGTGCTCCGGGACCCGGCCCTGAAGCTTTCTTT. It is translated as CSAPGPGPEAFF.

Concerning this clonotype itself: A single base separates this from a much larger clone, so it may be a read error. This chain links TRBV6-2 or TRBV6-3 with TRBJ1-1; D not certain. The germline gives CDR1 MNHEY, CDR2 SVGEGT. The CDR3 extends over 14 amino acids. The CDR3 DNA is TGTGCCAACAGTTACTCCGCAGGAGGGACTGAAGCTTTCTTT. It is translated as CANSYSAGGTEAFF.

This CDR3 is CASSLGEGIANGYTF. The CDR3 DNA follows: TGCGCCAGCAGCTTGGGCGAGGGCATCGCCAATGGCTACACCTTC. The chain joins TRBV5-1 to TRBJ1-2; D ambiguous. Germline V gene lookup returns CDR1 SGHRS and CDR2 YFSETQ. This CDR3 region has 15 residues. Between the trimmed V and J ends, which lost 0 bases and 6 bases, there was a span of 15 bases.

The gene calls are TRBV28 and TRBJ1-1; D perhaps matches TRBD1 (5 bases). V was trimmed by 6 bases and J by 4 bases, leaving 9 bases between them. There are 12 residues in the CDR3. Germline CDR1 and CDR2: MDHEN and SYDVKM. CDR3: CASRQQVTEAFF. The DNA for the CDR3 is TGTGCCAGCAGGCAACAGGTCACTGAAGCTTTCTTT.

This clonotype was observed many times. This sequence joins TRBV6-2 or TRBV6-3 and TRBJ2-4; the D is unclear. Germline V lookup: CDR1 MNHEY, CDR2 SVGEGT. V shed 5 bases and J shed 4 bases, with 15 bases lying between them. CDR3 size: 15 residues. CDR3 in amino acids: CASSQPGRLKNIQYF. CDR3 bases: TGTGCCAGCAGTCAACCGGGCCGGCTAAAAAACATTCAGTACTTC.

As DNA, the CDR3 is TGTGCCGTCGGCACTAGCGGGCCCAATGAGCAGTTCTTC. Amino acid sequence: CAVGTSGPNEQFF. This chain links TRBV7-2 with TRBJ2-1; 9 positions match TRBD2. The CDR3 has 13 residues. Germline V CDR1 and CDR2: SGHTA, FQGNSA. Trimming removed 11 bases from V and 6 bases from J; junction bases left unmatched: 8.

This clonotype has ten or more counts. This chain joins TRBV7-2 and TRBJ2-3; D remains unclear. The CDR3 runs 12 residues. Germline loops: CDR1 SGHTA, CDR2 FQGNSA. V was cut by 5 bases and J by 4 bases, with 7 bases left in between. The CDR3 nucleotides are TGTGCCAGCAGCCGGTCCGCAGATACGCAGTATTTT. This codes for CASSRSADTQYF.

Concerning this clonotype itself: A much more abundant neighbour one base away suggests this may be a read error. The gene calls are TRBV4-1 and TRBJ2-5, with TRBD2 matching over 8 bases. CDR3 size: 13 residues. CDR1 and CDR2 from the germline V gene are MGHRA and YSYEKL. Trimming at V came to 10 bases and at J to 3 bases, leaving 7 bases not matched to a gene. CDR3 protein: CAIRPGGEETQYF. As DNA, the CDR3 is TGCGCCATCCGCCCCGGGGGGGAAGAGACCCAGTACTTC.

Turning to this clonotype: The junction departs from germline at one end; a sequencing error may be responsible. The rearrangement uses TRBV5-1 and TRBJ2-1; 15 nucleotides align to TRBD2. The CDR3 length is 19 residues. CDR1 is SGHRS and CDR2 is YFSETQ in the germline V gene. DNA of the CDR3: TGTGCCAGCAGCTTGGGGTTCGGACTAGCGGGAGGGCTAGGGAATGATCAGTTCTTC. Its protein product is CASSLGFGLAGGLGNDQFF.

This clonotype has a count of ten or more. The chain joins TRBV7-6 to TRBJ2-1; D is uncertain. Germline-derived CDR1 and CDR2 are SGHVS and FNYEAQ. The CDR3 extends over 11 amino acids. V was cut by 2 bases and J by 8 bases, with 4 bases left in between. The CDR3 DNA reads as TGTGCCAGCAGCTTATCCCATGAGCAGTTCTTC. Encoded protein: CASSLSHEQFF.

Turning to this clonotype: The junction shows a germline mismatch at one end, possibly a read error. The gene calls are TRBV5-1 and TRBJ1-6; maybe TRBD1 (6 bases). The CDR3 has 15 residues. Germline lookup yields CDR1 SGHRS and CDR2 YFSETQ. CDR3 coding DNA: TGCTCCAGCAGTGCAGGGGTGCAGCCTAATTCACCCCTCCACTTT. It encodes CSSSAGVQPNSPLHF.

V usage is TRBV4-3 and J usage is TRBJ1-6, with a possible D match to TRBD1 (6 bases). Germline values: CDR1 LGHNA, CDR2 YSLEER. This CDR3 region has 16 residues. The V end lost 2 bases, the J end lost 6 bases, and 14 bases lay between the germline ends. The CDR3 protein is CASSQSSRGRNSPLHF. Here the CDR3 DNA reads TGCGCCAGCAGCCAATCCTCCCGGGGGCGTAATTCACCCCTCCACTTT.

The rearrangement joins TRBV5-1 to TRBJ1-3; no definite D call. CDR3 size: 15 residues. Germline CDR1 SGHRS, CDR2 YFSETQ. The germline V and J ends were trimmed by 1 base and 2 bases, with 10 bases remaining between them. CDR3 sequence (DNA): TGCGCCAGCAGCTTGATGGCAGCCACTGGAAACACCATATATTTT. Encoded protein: CASSLMAATGNTIYF.

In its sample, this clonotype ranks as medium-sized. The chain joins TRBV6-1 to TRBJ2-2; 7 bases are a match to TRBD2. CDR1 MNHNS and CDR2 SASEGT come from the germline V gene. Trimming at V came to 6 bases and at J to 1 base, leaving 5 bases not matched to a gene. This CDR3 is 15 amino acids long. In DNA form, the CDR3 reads TGTGCCAGCAGAGACTTAGCGGGGAACACCGGGGAGCTGTTTTTT. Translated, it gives CASRDLAGNTGELFF.

The DNA of the CDR3 is TGTGCCAGCAGTGGGCAGAGGTACAATGAGCAGTTCTTC. Its protein product is CASSGQRYNEQFF. The chain recombines TRBV6-1 with TRBJ2-1; no definite D call. CDR1 is MNHNS and CDR2 is SASEGT in the germline V gene. The CDR3 loop spans 13 amino acids. Deletions cut 4 bases from V and 4 bases from J, with 8 bases between.

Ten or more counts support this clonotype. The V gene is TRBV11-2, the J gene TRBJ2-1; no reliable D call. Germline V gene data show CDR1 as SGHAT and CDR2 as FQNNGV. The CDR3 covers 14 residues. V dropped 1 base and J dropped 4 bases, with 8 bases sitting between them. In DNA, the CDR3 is TGTGCCAGCAGCTTAGTTGGTAGGTACAATGAGCAGTTCTTC. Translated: CASSLVGRYNEQFF.

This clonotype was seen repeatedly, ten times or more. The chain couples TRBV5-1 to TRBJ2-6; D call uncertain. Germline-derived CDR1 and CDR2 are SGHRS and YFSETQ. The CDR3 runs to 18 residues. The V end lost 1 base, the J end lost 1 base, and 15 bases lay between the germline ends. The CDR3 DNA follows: TGCGCCAGCAGCTTGATCCGGTCCGCAGAATCTGGGGCCAACGTCCTGACTTTC. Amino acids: CASSLIRSAESGANVLTF.

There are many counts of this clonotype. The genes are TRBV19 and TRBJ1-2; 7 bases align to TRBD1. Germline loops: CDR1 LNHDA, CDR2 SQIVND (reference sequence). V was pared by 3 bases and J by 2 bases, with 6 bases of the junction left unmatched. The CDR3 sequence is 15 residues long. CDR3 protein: CASSISGGKNYGYTF. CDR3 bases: TGTGCCAGTAGTATCTCAGGGGGTAAAAACTATGGCTACACCTTC. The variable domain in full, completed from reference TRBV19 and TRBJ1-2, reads DGGITQSPKYLFRKEGQNVTLSCEQNLNHDAMYWYRQDPGQGLRLIYYSQIVNDFQKGDIAEGYSVSREKKESFPLTVTSAQKNPTAFYLCASSISGGKNYGYTFGSGTRLTVV.

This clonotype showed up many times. The CDR3 region has the DNA TGTGCCAGCACCACAAAAGCGGGAGTGAACTACGAGCAGTACTTC. It translates to CASTTKAGVNYEQYF. V usage is TRBV27 and J usage is TRBJ2-7, with 8 bases lining up with TRBD2. The V and J ends lost 7 bases and 3 bases, in that order; junction bases with no gene match: 11. CDR1 and CDR2 from the germline V gene are MNHEY and SMNVEV (reference sequence). The CDR3 is 15 amino acids.

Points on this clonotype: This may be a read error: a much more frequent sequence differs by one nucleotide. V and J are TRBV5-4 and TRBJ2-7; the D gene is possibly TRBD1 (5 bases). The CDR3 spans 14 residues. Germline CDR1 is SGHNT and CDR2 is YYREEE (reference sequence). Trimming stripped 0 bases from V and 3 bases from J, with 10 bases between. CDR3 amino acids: CASSLETVFYEQYF. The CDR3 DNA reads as TGTGCCAGCAGCTTGGAGACAGTGTTCTACGAGCAGTACTTC.

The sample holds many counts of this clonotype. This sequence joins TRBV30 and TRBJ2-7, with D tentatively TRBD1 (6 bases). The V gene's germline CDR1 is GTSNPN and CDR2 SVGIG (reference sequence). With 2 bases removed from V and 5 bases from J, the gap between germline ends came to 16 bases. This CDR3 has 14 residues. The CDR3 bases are TGTGCCTGGAGTCGGGACACCATTAAGGACGAGCAGTACTTC. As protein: CAWSRDTIKDEQYF.

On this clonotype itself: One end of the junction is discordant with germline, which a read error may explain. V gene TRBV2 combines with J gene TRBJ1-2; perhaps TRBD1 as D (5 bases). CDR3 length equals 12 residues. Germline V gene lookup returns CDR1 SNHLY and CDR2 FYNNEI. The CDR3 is CASREPQGRLDF. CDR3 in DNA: TGTGCCAGCAGAGAGCCCCAGGGACGCCTGGACTTC. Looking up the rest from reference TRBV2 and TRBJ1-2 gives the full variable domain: EPEVTQTPSHQVTQMGQEVILRCVPISNHLYFYWYRQILGQKVEFLVSFYNNEISEKSEIFDDQFSVERPDGSNFTLKIRSTKLEDSAMYFCASREPQGRLDFGSGTRLTVV.

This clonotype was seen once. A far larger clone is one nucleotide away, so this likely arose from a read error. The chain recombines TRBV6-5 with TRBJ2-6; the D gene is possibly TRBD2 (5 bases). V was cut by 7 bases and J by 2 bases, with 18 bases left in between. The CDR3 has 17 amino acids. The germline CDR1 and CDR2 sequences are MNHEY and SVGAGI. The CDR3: CASIHVMRAAGANVLTF. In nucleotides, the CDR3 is TGTGCCAGCATCCATGTAATGAGGGCGGCTGGGGCCAACGTCCTGACTTTC.

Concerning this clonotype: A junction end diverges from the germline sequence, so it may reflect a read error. CDR3 amino acids: CASSLEVSYNEQLF. CDR3 sequence (DNA): TGCGCCAGCAGCTTGGAGGTATCCTACAATGAGCAGCTCTTC. The rearrangement joins TRBV5-1 to TRBJ2-1; no firm D call. The CDR3 is 14 residues long. CDR1 and CDR2 from the germline V gene are SGHRS and YFSETQ. Full variable domain (rest looked up from reference TRBV5-1 and TRBJ2-1): KAGVTQTPRYLIKTRGQQVTLSCSPISGHRSVSWYQQTPGQGLQFLFEYFSETQRNKGNFPGRFSGRQFSNSRSEMNVSTLELGDSALYLCASSLEVSYNEQLFGPGTRLTVL.